The clone carrying this T cell receptor beta chain turned up a few times. The data originate from a study of T cell changes during pregnancy in multiple sclerosis. Germline values: CDR1 MDHEN, CDR2 SYDVKM. The germline V and J ends were trimmed by 6 bases and 2 bases, with 13 bases remaining between them. This CDR3 region has 14 residues. Using immunoSEQ multiplex PCR, the repertoire was profiled, and TCRdb retains in-frame clones only, with some absent. The table has 57,000 or so clones, under 95% seen once. The receptor was isolated from a female donor in good health, enrolled as a control in a pregnancy study. Sequenced material: peripheral blood, taken after pregnancy. The chain carries TRBV28 and TRBJ1-2; a possible D gene is TRBD1 (5 bases). CDR3 region: CASSSPAGNYGYTF. The CDR3 DNA reads as TGTGCCAGCAGCTCTCCGGCAGGGAACTATGGCTACACCTTC.